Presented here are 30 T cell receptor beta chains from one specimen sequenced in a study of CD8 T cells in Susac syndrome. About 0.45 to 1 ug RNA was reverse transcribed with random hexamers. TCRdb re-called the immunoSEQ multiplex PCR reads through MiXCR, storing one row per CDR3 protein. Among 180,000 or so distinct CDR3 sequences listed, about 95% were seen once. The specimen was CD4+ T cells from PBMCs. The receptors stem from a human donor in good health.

CDR3 residues: CSADGPSNEQFF. Here the CDR3 DNA reads TGCAGTGCCGACGGACCGAGCAATGAGCAGTTCTTC. This chain links TRBV20-1 with TRBJ2-1; D gene unclear. V lost 6 bases, J lost 6 bases, and 12 bases lay in between. The length of the CDR3 is 12 residues. Germline values: CDR1 DFQATT, CDR2 SNEGSKA (reference sequence).

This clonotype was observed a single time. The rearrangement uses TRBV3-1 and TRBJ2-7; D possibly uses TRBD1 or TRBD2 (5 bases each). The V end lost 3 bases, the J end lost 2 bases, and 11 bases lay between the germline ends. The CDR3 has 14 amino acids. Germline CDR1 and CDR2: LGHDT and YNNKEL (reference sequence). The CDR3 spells CASSHWGPAYEQYF. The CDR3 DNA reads TGTGCCAGCAGCCACTGGGGACCAGCCTACGAGCAGTACTTC.

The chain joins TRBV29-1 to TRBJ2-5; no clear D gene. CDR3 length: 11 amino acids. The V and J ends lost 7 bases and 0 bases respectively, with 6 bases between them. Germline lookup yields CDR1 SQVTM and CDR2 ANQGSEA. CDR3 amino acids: CSAEYQETQYF. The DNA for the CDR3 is TGCAGCGCGGAGTACCAAGAGACCCAGTACTTC.

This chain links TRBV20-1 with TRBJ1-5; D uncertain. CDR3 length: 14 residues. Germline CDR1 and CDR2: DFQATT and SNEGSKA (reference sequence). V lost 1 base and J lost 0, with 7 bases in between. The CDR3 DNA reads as TGCAGTGCTAGAGCGATATATAGCAATCAGCCCCAGCATTTT. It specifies CSARAIYSNQPQHF.

As DNA, the CDR3 is TGTGCCAGCAGCCCTGGACAGGGTGTGGAGCAGTTCTTC. Protein product: CASSPGQGVEQFF. The chain joins TRBV12-3 or TRBV12-4 to TRBJ2-1; 8 bases agree with TRBD1. V lost 6 bases, J lost 10 bases, and 8 bases stayed unmatched. CDR3 size: 13 residues.

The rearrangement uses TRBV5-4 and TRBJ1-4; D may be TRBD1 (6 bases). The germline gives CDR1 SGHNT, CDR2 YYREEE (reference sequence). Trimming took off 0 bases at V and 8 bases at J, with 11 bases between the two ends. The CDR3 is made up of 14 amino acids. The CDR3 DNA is TGTGCCAGCAGCTTGGACCAGGGGATCGAAAAACTGTTTTTT. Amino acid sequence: CASSLDQGIEKLFF. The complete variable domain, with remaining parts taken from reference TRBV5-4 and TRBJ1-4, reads ETGVTQSPTHLIKTRGQQVTLRCSSQSGHNTVSWYQQALGQGPQFIFQYYREEENGRGNFPPRFSGLQFPNYSSELNVNALELDDSALYLCASSLDQGIEKLFFGSGTQLSVL.

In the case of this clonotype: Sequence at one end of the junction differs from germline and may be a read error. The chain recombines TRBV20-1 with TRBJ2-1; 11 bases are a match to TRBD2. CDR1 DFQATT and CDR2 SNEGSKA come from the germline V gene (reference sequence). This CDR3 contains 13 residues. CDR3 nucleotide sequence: TGCAGTGGTAGACTAGCGGGACGGAATGAGCAGTTCTTC. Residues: CSGRLAGRNEQFF.

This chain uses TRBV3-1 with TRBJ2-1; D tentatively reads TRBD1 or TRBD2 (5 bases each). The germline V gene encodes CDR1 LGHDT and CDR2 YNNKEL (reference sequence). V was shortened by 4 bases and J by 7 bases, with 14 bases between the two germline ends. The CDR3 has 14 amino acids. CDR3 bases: TGTGCCAGCAGCCGGGGACCCTCGGGGAATGAGCAGTTCTTC. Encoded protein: CASSRGPSGNEQFF.

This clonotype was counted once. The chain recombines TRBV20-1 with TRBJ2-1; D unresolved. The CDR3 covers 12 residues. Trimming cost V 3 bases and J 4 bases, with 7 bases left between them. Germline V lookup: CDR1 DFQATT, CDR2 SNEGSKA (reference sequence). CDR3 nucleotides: TGCAGTGCTAGTTTGAGATACAATGAGCAGTTCTTC. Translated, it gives CSASLRYNEQFF.

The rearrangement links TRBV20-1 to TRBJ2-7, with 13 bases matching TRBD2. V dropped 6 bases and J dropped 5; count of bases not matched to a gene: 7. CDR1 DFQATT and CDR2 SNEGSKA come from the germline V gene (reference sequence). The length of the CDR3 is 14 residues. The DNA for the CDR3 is TGCAGTGCAAAACTAGCGGGAGGGCCCCACGAGCAGTACTTC. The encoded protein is CSAKLAGGPHEQYF.

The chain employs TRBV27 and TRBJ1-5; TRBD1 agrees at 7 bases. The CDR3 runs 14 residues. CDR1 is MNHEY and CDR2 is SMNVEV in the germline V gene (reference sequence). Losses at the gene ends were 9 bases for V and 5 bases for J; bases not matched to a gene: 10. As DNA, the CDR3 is TGTGCCAGTGCGACAGGGCTTTTGGATCAGCCCCAGCATTTT. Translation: CASATGLLDQPQHF.

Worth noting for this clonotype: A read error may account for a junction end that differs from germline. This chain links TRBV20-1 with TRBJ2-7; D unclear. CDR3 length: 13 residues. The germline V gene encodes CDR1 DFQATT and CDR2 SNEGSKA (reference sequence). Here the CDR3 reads CSARAMLSYEQYF. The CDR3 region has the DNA TGCAGTGCGAGAGCCATGCTATCCTACGAGCAGTACTTC.

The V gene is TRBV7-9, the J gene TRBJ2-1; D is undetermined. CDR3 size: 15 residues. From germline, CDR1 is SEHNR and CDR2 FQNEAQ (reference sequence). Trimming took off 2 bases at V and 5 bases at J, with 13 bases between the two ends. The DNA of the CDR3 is TGTGCCAGCAGCTTATGGCCTGAGGCAAACAATGAGCAGTTCTTC. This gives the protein CASSLWPEANNEQFF.

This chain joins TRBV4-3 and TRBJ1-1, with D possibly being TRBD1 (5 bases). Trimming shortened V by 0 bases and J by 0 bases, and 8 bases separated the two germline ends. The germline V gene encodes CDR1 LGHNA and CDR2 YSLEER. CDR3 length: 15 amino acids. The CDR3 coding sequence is TGCGCCAGCAGCCAAGATCAGGGACTGAACACTGAAGCTTTCTTT. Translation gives CASSQDQGLNTEAFF.

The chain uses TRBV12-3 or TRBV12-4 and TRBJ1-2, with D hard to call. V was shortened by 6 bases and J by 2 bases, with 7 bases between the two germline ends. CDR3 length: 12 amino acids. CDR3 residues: CASSTRNYGYTF. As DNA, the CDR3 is TGTGCCAGCAGCACCCGGAACTATGGCTACACCTTC.

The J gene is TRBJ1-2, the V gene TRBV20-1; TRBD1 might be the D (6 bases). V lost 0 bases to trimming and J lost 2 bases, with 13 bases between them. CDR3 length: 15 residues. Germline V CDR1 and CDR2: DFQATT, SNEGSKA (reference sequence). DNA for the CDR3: TGCAGTGCTAGAGATCTCCCAGGGGCGAACTATGGCTACACCTTC. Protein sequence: CSARDLPGANYGYTF.

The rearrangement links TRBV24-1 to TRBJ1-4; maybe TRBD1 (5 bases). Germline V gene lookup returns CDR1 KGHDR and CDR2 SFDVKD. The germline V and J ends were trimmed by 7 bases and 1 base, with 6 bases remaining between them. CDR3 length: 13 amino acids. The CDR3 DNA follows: TGTGCCACCAGCGGGGGAACTAATGAAAAACTGTTTTTT. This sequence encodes CATSGGTNEKLFF.

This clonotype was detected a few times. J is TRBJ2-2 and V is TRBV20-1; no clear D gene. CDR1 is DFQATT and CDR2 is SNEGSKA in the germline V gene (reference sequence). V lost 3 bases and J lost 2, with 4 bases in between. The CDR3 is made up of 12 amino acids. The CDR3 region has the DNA TGCAGTGCTAGTTCCAACACCGGGGAGCTGTTTTTT. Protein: CSASSNTGELFF.

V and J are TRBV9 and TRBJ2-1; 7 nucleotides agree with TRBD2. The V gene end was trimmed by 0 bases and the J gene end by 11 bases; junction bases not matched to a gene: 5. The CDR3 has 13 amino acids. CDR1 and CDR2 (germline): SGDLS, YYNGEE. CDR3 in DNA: TGTGCCAGCAGCGTAGCTTTGCGGGAGCAGCAGTTCTTC. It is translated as CASSVALREQQFF.

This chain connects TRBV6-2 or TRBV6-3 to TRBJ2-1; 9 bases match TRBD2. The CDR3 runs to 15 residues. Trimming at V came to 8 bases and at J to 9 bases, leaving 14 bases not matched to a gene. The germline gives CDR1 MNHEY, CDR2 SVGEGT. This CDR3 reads CASDKGTSRDCEQFF. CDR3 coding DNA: TGTGCCAGCGATAAAGGGACTAGCCGGGATTGTGAGCAGTTCTTC.

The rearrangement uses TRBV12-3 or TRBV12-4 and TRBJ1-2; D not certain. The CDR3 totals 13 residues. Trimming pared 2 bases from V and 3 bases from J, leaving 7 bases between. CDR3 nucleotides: TGTGCCAGCAGTTTACCGGGCCACTATGGCTACACCTTC. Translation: CASSLPGHYGYTF.

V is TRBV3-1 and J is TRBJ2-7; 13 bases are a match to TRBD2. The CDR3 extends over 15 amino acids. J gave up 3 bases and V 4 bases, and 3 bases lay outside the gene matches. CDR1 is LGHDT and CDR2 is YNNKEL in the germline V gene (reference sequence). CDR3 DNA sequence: TGTGCCAGCAGCCTCAGACTAGCGGGAGGCTACGAGCAGTACTTC. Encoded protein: CASSLRLAGGYEQYF.

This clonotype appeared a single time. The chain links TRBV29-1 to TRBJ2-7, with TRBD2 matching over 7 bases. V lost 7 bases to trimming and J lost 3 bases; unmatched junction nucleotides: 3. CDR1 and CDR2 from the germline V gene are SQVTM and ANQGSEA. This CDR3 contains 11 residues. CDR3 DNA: TGCAGCGCAGGGAGGGTCTACGAGCAGTACTTC. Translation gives CSAGRVYEQYF.

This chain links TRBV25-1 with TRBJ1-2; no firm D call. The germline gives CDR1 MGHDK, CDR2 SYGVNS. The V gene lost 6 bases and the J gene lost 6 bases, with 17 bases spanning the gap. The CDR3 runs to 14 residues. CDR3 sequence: CASSRSGLIHGYTF. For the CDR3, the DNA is TGTGCCAGCAGCCGTTCCGGGTTAATTCATGGCTACACCTTC.

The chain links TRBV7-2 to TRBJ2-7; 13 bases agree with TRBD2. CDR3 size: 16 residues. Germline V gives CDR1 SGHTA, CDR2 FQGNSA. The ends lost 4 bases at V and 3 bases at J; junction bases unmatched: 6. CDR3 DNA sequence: TGTGCCAGCAGCTGGGGACTAGCGGGGCTGGGCTACGAGCAGTACTTC. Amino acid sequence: CASSWGLAGLGYEQYF.

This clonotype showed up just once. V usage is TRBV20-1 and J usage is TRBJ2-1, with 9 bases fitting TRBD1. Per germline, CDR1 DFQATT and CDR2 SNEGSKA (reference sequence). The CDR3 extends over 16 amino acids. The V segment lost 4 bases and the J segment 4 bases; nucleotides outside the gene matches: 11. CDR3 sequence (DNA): TGCAGTGCTACACACAGGGGGCTAGCGGAGTACAATGAGCAGTTCTTC. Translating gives CSATHRGLAEYNEQFF.

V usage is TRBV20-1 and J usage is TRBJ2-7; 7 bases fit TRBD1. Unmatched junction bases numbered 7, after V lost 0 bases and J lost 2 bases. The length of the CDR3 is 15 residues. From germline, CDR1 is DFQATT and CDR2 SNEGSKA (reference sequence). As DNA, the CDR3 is TGCAGTGCTAGAGATTCGAGGGGGCTAGCCTACGAGCAGTACTTC. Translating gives CSARDSRGLAYEQYF.

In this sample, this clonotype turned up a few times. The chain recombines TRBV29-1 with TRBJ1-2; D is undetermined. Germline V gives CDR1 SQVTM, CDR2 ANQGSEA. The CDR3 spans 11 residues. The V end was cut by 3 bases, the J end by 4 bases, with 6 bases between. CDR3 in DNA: TGCAGCGTTGAGGAGGGCTATGGCTACACCTTC. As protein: CSVEEGYGYTF.

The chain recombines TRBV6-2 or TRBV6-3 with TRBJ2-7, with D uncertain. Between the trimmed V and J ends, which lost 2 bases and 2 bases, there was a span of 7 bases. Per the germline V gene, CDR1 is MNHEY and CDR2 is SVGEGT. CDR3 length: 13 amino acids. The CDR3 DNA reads TGTGCCAGCAGTTACGGCAGAACCTACGAGCAGTACTTC. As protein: CASSYGRTYEQYF.

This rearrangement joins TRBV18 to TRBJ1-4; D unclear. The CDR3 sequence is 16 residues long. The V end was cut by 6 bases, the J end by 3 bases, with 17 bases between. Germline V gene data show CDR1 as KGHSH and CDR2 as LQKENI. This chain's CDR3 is CASSPDVGLANEKLFF. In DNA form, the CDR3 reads TGTGCCAGCTCTCCCGACGTTGGGCTCGCTAATGAAAAACTGTTTTTT.